These 17 T cell receptor beta chains were sequenced from one sample in a study of response to subunit inactivated influenza vaccine listed by TCRdb under 2018. The receptor library was made with RT-PCR. Data came from an Illumina HiSeq 2500. The public reads were quality trimmed at Q25 with fastp and then assembled into clones with MiXCR by TCRdb, keeping productive beta chains. Here each entry gathers all rows of one CDR3 protein and keeps the most common genes and DNA. The sample table records hundreds of thousands of distinct CDR3 sequences; 15% to 19% of these occur just once. About 9.9% of the sample is in the top ten clones. This sample comprised PBMCs from blood, obtained roughly 12 days after vaccination. The receptors stem from a man aged 45-65 years who received an inactivated influenza vaccine. Donor details come from another sample of the same person, matched by shared clones.

At least ten counts were recorded for this clonotype. The gene calls are TRBV3-1 and TRBJ2-1; 9 bases match TRBD2. This CDR3 has 15 amino acids. V dropped 2 bases and J dropped 7; count of bases not matched to a gene: 6. From germline, CDR1 is LGHDT and CDR2 YNNKEL (reference sequence). CDR3 DNA sequence: TGTGCCAGCAGCCAAATGTTAGCGGGGGAAAATGAGCAGTTCTTC. This sequence encodes CASSQMLAGENEQFF.

The V gene is TRBV6-2 or TRBV6-3, the J gene TRBJ2-1; possibly TRBD2 for D (7 bases). CDR3 length: 14 amino acids. V lost 4 bases, J lost 7 bases, and 14 bases lay in between. Germline V gene sequence: CDR1 MNHEY, CDR2 SVGEGT. CDR3 nucleotide sequence: TGTGCCAGCAGTTCGTGGGGGGGGGCGAATGAGCAGTTCTTC. This encodes CASSSWGGANEQFF.

The chain joins TRBV6-5 to TRBJ2-1; 13 nucleotides match TRBD2. The CDR3 extends over 17 amino acids. V shed 6 bases, J shed 0 bases, and the junction held 5 bases outside the gene matches. Germline lookup yields CDR1 MNHEY and CDR2 SVGAGI. DNA of the CDR3: TGTGCCAGCAGCCGCACTAGCGGGGGGGCCTCCTACAATGAGCAGTTCTTC. This sequence encodes CASSRTSGGASYNEQFF.

V and J are TRBV6-1 and TRBJ2-1; possible D gene TRBD1, 8 bases. Trimming shortened V by 6 bases and J by 2 bases, and 17 bases separated the two germline ends. The CDR3 covers 16 residues. Germline loops: CDR1 MNHNS, CDR2 SASEGT. The CDR3 nucleotides read TGTGCCAGCAGGGGACTACAGGGGGTCGCCTACAATGAGCAGTTCTTC. Residues: CASRGLQGVAYNEQFF.

The chain is built from TRBV20-1 and TRBJ2-7; the match to TRBD1 covers 9 bases. This CDR3 spans 14 amino acids. The germline V gene encodes CDR1 DFQATT and CDR2 SNEGSKA (reference sequence). With 4 bases clipped from V and 0 bases from J, the junction kept 4 bases outside the gene matches. CDR3 region: CSAKRDRASYEQYF. CDR3 nucleotides: TGCAGTGCTAAGAGGGACAGGGCCTCCTACGAGCAGTACTTC.

Concerning this clonotype: A much more abundant neighbour one base away suggests this may be a read error. The chain couples TRBV6-5 to TRBJ2-3; D gene uncertain. The CDR3 is 18 residues long. Germline CDR1 reads MNHEY; CDR2 reads SVGAGI. The CDR3 protein is CASSYSISAPSDADTRYF. CDR3 nucleotides: TGTGCCAGCAGTTACTCGATTTCCGCCCCGAGCGACGCAGATACGCGGTATTTT.

This chain links TRBV10-3 with TRBJ1-5; D might be TRBD1 (6 bases). V was cut by 3 bases and J by 4 bases, with 13 bases left in between. Per germline, CDR1 ENHRY and CDR2 SYGVKD. The CDR3 consists of 15 residues. In DNA form, the CDR3 reads TGTGCCATCAGTGACGGGACACCGCTTAATCAGCCCCAGCATTTT. Protein: CAISDGTPLNQPQHF.

This clonotype was seen ten or more times. J is TRBJ2-1 and V is TRBV7-3; possible D gene TRBD2, 6 bases. CDR3 size: 14 residues. With 3 bases removed from V and 4 bases from J, the gap between germline ends came to 10 bases. Germline CDR1 SGHTA, CDR2 FQGTGA. The DNA for the CDR3 is TGTGCCAGCAGCTTGTCCGGGGGATACAATGAGCAGTTCTTC. Translating gives CASSLSGGYNEQFF.

In this sample, this clonotype turned up once. A much larger clone differs from this one at a single base, so this may be a read error. The V and J genes are TRBV5-5 and TRBJ2-2, with D possibly being TRBD2 (5 bases). This CDR3 region has 13 residues. Germline V lookup: CDR1 SGHKS, CDR2 YYEKEE (reference sequence). CDR3 sequence reads: CAISLLVFGELFF. Written as DNA, the CDR3 is TGTGCCATCAGCTTACTAGTCTTTGGGGAGCTGTTTTTT.

This clonotype was counted only a few times. The chain links TRBV5-1 to TRBJ1-1, with 11 bases lining up with TRBD1. This CDR3 comprises 15 residues. After removal of 0 bases from V and 12 bases from J, the junction contained 10 bases not matched to a gene. Germline CDR1 reads SGHRS; CDR2 reads YFSETQ. Written as DNA, the CDR3 is TGCGCCAGCAGCTTGGATTCGTCTGGGACAGGGGGGACTTTCTTT. This translates into CASSLDSSGTGGTFF.

This rearrangement joins TRBV7-8 to TRBJ1-1; D ambiguous. This CDR3 is built from 13 residues. The germline V and J ends were trimmed by 2 bases and 4 bases, with 8 bases remaining between them. CDR1 and CDR2 (germline): SGHVS, FQNEAQ. This CDR3 is CASSLLSGTEAFF. The CDR3 DNA reads as TGTGCCAGCAGCTTATTAAGTGGCACTGAAGCTTTCTTT.

Only a few counts were recorded for this clonotype. CDR3 in DNA: TGTGCCAGCAGTTCCTCAGTGGGAGCTGGGGCCAACGTCCTGACTTTC. Its protein is CASSSSVGAGANVLTF. The rearrangement uses TRBV6-5 and TRBJ2-6, with D possibly being TRBD2 (5 bases). The ends were cut back, 4 bases at V and 2 bases at J, with 12 bases in the middle. The CDR3 is 16 residues long. Germline CDR1 is MNHEY and CDR2 is SVGAGI.

This clonotype was counted between two and nine times. The chain joins TRBV29-1 to TRBJ2-1; TRBD2 aligns across 7 bases. The CDR3 has 16 residues. CDR1 is SQVTM, CDR2 ANQGSEA, per germline. Trimming at V came to 3 bases and at J to 8 bases, leaving 16 bases not matched to a gene. The CDR3 protein is CSVEVYAGVRGDEQFF. The CDR3 DNA reads TGCAGCGTTGAGGTATACGCGGGAGTACGGGGGGATGAGCAGTTCTTC.

The chain carries TRBV20-1 and TRBJ2-3, with D perhaps matching TRBD2 (7 bases). Between the trimmed V and J ends, which lost 0 bases and 9 bases, there was a span of 19 bases. This CDR3 is built from 15 residues. Looked up from germline, CDR1 is DFQATT and CDR2 is SNEGSKA (reference sequence). CDR3 DNA sequence: TGCAGTGCTAGAGACACCACCCGGGGGCGGGAGACGCAGTATTTT. Its translation is CSARDTTRGRETQYF.

This clonotype was counted only a few times. The V and J genes are TRBV30 and TRBJ2-1; D unclear. V lost 1 base to trimming and J lost 0 bases, with 10 bases between them. Germline V gives CDR1 GTSNPN, CDR2 SVGIG (reference sequence). The CDR3 contains 15 residues. For the CDR3, the DNA is TGTGCCTGGAGTGGTGGCTTGAGCTCCTACAATGAGCAGTTCTTC. It encodes CAWSGGLSSYNEQFF.

This clonotype came up a few times. V gene TRBV2 combines with J gene TRBJ2-7, with D tentatively TRBD2 (6 bases). Germline CDR1 SNHLY, CDR2 FYNNEI. This CDR3 comprises 13 residues. The V and J ends lost 6 bases and 7 bases respectively, with 16 bases between them. The CDR3 region has the DNA TGTGCCAGCAGGGGACTGGGGACGGGGGAGCAGTACTTC. Translation: CASRGLGTGEQYF. Full variable domain (missing parts from reference TRBV2 and TRBJ2-7): EPEVTQTPSHQVTQMGQEVILRCVPISNHLYFYWYRQILGQKVEFLVSFYNNEISEKSEIFDDQFSVERPDGSNFTLKIRSTKLEDSAMYFCASRGLGTGEQYFGPGTRLTVT.

CDR3 bases: TGCGCCAGCAGCCAAGTCGGGGTTGGGGCCAACGTCCTGACTTTC. It encodes CASSQVGVGANVLTF. The chain combines TRBV4-1 with TRBJ2-6; D is possibly TRBD2 (5 bases). The CDR3 extends over 15 amino acids. CDR1 and CDR2 (germline): MGHRA, YSYEKL. The germline V and J ends were trimmed by 1 base and 3 bases, with 7 bases remaining between them.